This section outlines one T cell receptor (beta chain) sequence together with its context. This clonotype was recorded at least ten times. No cognate antigen has been identified for it. Base qualities are missing; no much larger clone stands one base away. This record belongs to a study of T cells in Graves' hyperthyroidism and ophthalmopathy (dated by TCRdb to between 2018 and 2021). About the investigation overall: Peripheral blood was sampled at the time of initial diagnosis, prior to any treatment. TCR V-J signatures able to tell the groups apart were searched for in a discovery cohort of approximately 95 patients, of whom under 45 had Graves' ophthalmopathy and around 57 had stable Graves' hyperthyroidism. Prospective prediction of ophthalmopathy was tested in an independent validation cohort consisting of some 19 hyperthyroidism patients and around 16 patients who later progressed to ophthalmopathy. The approximately 100 discovery patients were randomly divided into training and test sets at a 7:3 ratio. Thyroid tissue and blood T-cell repertoires from six Graves' hyperthyroidism patients were also compared in the study. Once sampling was done, hyperthyroidism patients were given methimazole at a starting dose of 30 mg daily, whereas ophthalmopathy patients were given high-dose intravenous methylprednisolone. According to the paper, TCR Vbeta CDR3 sequencing was carried out on over 130 peripheral blood samples, which came from fewer than 50 ophthalmopathy, under 80 hyperthyroidism and about 17 progressor patients. The paper's findings and limits, for the study overall: Ophthalmopathy was separated from stable hyperthyroidism by a 13 V-J signature model, with approximately 89% sensitivity and approximately 81% specificity obtained in cross-validation and 80%/75% obtained in testing. Most expanded thyroid clonotypes (frequency above 0.001) were also found in blood, which suggests that blood repertoires may mirror thyroid immune responses. No statistical method was used to set the sample size in advance, and investigators knew the group allocation. In validation, the model predicted progression to ophthalmopathy with about 71% sensitivity and approximately 78% specificity, a median of 6.5 months before onset.

Ophthalmopathy patients had moderately to severely active disease, with a Clinical Activity Score of 3 or more, a NOSPECS grade of 4 or more, and a disease duration of less than 3 months. Exclusion was applied to patients with uncontrolled infections, other autoimmune diseases, pregnancy or lactation. Clinical symptoms, serum thyroxine and TRAb, thyroid ultrasound, and orbital computed tomography formed the basis for the diagnoses. PBMCs were isolated from about 9 ml of fresh peripheral blood by Ficoll-Paque density gradient centrifugation. Trizol reagent was used to extract total RNA, and RNA quality was then checked on an Agilent 2100 Bioanalyzer. V loses 3 bases, J loses 7 bases, and the germline ends lie 13 bases apart. The CDR3 spans 15 residues, from the cysteine through the phenylalanine. Just CDR3 DNA is preserved here, 45 bases in frame from base 1. Looking up the germline V gene (reference sequence) yields CDR1 MNHEY and CDR2 SMNVEV.

The TCR beta CDR3 regions were amplified from the RNA transcripts. For the first round of RT-PCR on the TCR CDR3, the HTBI primer set was used together with the Qiagen OneStep RT-PCR kit. Libraries were constructed in a second round of multiplex PCR, after which size selection and purification were performed. The libraries were sequenced on an Illumina HiSeq2000 using paired-end 100 bp reads. Per the original workflow: SOAPnuke was used to process the raw data, with reads discarded if the reads contained adapters or uncalled bases, had a mean Phred below 15, or lacked an exact constant-primer or identifier match. COPE v1.2.5 was used to merge high-quality paired reads, and clonotypes were defined as unique nucleotide sequences. MiTCR v1.1 was used to align the clonotypes against IMGT TRBV, TRBD and TRBJ reference segments. The analysis was restricted to V-J combinations with a frequency above 0.0001, which together covered approximately 99% of the repertoires. A TCS score was defined as the ratio of F50 (clonal expansion) to E x V (chaos), with BLOSUM62-based TCRdist applied between CDR3 peptides within each V-J. Welch's t-statistics and random forest reduced roughly 530 V-J features to around 14, which were used in a naive Bayes classifier (R e1071). TCRdb reworked the public reads: Q25 trimming with fastp, MiXCR clone assembly, productive beta chains retained. Here each entry gathers all rows of one CDR3 protein and keeps the most common genes and DNA. Here the V and J calls rest on TCRdb's processing, not on the authors' analysis. Across this sample there are 500,000 or so distinct CDR3 sequences, with 15% to 20% seen only once. 17% of the sample is in the top ten clones.

The sequence was obtained from a woman younger than 30 with Graves' ophthalmopathy. This chain joins TRBV27 to TRBJ1-6; the D gene is possibly TRBD1, with 5 bases matching. The specimen was blood. The bases read TGTGCCAGCAGTTTTGGCCAGGGTGGGAATTCACCCCTCCACTTT. Its protein is CASSFGQGGNSPLHF.